This T cell receptor (beta chain) was identified during a study of blood T cell repertoires in COVID-19. Methods used by the authors: Reference gene primer amplification yielded estimated nucleated cell counts. Sequenced by immunoSEQ multiplex PCR; TCRdb stores in-frame clones only, minus some. That table supplies the V and J calls and clone size; D and trimming were determined from the DNA. The table lists about 93,000 clones, under 90% of them singletons. This TCR was sampled from a man aged 60 to 69 with COVID-19, enrolled during active disease. Sequenced input: peripheral blood.

The CDR3 bases are TGTGCCAGCAACTACCGGGACAGGGGGACTGGAAACACCATATATTTT. Encoded protein: CASNYRDRGTGNTIYF. The chain recombines TRBV7-6 with TRBJ1-3, with 11 bases identical to TRBD1. The V gene's germline CDR1 is SGHVS and CDR2 FNYEAQ. The V and J ends lost 7 bases and 2 bases, in that order; junction bases with no gene match: 7. The length of the CDR3 is 16 residues.